Described below is a single T cell receptor (beta chain) sequence and its context. These data come from a study of blood T cell repertoires in COVID-19. TCRdb keeps only in-frame clones here, not all; method: immunoSEQ multiplex PCR. The table records 250,000 to 400,000 clones, about 85% of them present only once. Specimen: PBMCs or T cells enriched from blood (not recorded which). The TCR comes from a woman aged 30 to 39 who had been exposed to COVID-19.

CDR3 protein: CASSLGLAGVGDTQYF. The CDR3 coding sequence is TGTGCCAGCAGCCTAGGACTAGCGGGGGTGGGAGATACGCAGTATTTT. The chain recombines TRBV7-3 with TRBJ2-3, with 13 bases matching TRBD2. The CDR3 is 16 residues long. Losses at the gene ends were 5 bases for V and 5 bases for J; bases not matched to a gene: 7. In germline, CDR1 is SGHTA, CDR2 FQGTGA.